These T cell receptor beta chains were read from a single sample in a study of T cell repertoires in cytomegalovirus infection. Which antigens these TCRs recognize remains unknown. Using its own MiXCR run on the reads, TCRdb lists one record per CDR3 protein. Of some 940,000 distinct CDR3 sequences detected, approximately 32% appear once; the ten largest clones hold roughly 12%. Sequences were derived from cultured CD8+ T cells from PBMCs, sampled from culture after CMV antigen stimulation. The source is a human donor in good health (CMV status not recorded). Some clones in this sample may be carry-over from other donors' samples. Each CDR3 is given with its conserved first and last residue. Fields, in order: V gene, clone size, D gene, J gene, CDR3 DNA, CDR3 protein. D genes are given only for firm matches. Clone size is not always given. Where it is, it says once, few, many or a class for expanded clones.

>TRBV7-9|-|TRBD2|TRBJ2-1
TGTGCCAGCAGCTCAGGGACTAGCGGGGGCGCTTACAATGAGCAGTTCTTC
CASSSGTSGGAYNEQFF
>TRBV6-1|few|-|TRBJ2-1
TGTGCCACCCTATGGAACGAGCAGTTCTTC
CATLWNEQFF
>TRBV7-3|-|-|TRBJ1-1
TGTGCCAGCAGCAGCCTCGGGGGCCGGAACACTGAAGCTTTCTTT
CASSSLGGRNTEAFF
>TRBV11-1|-|-|TRBJ1-1
TGTACCAGCAGCTTAGTCCCCCCGGGAGGCCGAACTGAAGCTTTCTTT
CTSSLVPPGGRTEAFF
>TRBV29-1|-|TRBD1|TRBJ2-2
TGCAGCGCAAATAAACAGGGGGCTGGCACCGGGGAGCTGTTTTTT
CSANKQGAGTGELFF
>TRBV12-3/TRBV12-4|few|-|TRBJ1-1
TGTGCCAGCAGTTTAGAAGTGGCGCGGACAAGGAACACTGAAGCTTTCTTT
CASSLEVARTRNTEAFF
>TRBV29-1|few|-|TRBJ2-7
TGCAGCGTTGAGACCGCGACAGCCTTTGAGCAGTACTTC
CSVETATAFEQYF
>TRBV5-8|-|TRBD1|TRBJ2-1
TGTGCCAGCAGGCTCTATCGGACAGGGGGCGATGAGCAGTTCTTC
CASRLYRTGGDEQFF
>TRBV7-9|-|-|TRBJ2-3
TGTGCCAGCAGCACCAACCGCGGGACACAGCCTTCAGATACGCAGTATTTT
CASSTNRGTQPSDTQYF
>TRBV14|-|-|TRBJ1-1
TGTGCCAGCAGCCCATACCCCTACAAGACCGACACTGAAGCTTTCTTT
CASSPYPYKTDTEAFF
>TRBV20-1|-|-|TRBJ2-3
TGCAGTGCTAGGGGGCCAGGCCGGACTAGCACAGATACGCAGTATTTT
CSARGPGRTSTDTQYF
>TRBV20-1|-|TRBD2|TRBJ2-5
TGCAGTGCTAGAGATTGGCTAGCGGGCACCCTGGAGGGACAAGAGACCCAGTACTTC
CSARDWLAGTLEGQETQYF
>TRBV20-1|-|TRBD2|TRBJ2-4
TGCAGTGCTAGAGAGGGGGGGGGAGCCAAAAACATTCAGTACTTC
CSAREGGGAKNIQYF
>TRBV7-6|few|TRBD1|TRBJ2-1
TGTGCCAGCAGCCTCGACAGGGGCTTCTCCTACAATGAGCAGTTCTTC
CASSLDRGFSYNEQFF
>TRBV12-3/TRBV12-4|-|TRBD1|TRBJ2-7
TGTGCCAGCAACCTGGGACAGGGAGCCCCCTACGAGCAGTACTTC
CASNLGQGAPYEQYF
>TRBV7-6|few|TRBD1|TRBJ1-5
TGTGCCAGCAGCTCGAGGAGGGGGAGGGGGCATCAGCCCCAGCATTTT
CASSSRRGRGHQPQHF
>TRBV2|once|-|TRBJ2-2
TGTGCCAGCAGACATAAATGGGACTCTTTAGACACCGGGGAGCTGTTTTTT
CASRHKWDSLDTGELFF
>TRBV6-5|-|-|TRBJ1-2
TGTGCCAGCAGTGAAGGTGACAGGTGGGACTATGGCTACACCTTC
CASSEGDRWDYGYTF
>TRBV9|-|TRBD1|TRBJ2-1
TGTGCCAGCAGCGTCCCGGGACAGGGAACCGGCTCCTACAATGAGCAGTTCTTC
CASSVPGQGTGSYNEQFF
>TRBV9|few|-|TRBJ1-3
TGTGCCAGCAGCGGATTCTTCTCTGGAAACACCATATATTTT
CASSGFFSGNTIYF
>TRBV12-3/TRBV12-4|-|TRBD2|TRBJ2-3
TGTGCCAGCAGTTTCATCGCGGGGGGGCAAGGCACAGATACGCAGTATTTT
CASSFIAGGQGTDTQYF
>TRBV19|-|-|TRBJ1-2
TGTGCCAGTAGTATCGTGGAACAGGGAGAAGGCTACACCTTC
CASSIVEQGEGYTF
>TRBV6-1|few|-|TRBJ1-1
TGTGCCAGCACTATGCGGGGGGCAGGGAACACTGAAGCTTTCTTT
CASTMRGAGNTEAFF
>TRBV6-5|-|-|TRBJ1-2
TGTGCCAGCGGGGGTTGGATAGGGGCGTTGAGTGGCTACACCTTC
CASGGWIGALSGYTF
>TRBV27|-|-|TRBJ2-1
TGTGCCAGCAGTTTATCGGGGGGGGCTGGTATGAATGAGCAGTTCTTC
CASSLSGGAGMNEQFF
>TRBV7-4|-|-|TRBJ2-7
TGTGCCAGCAGCTTAGGAGGGGTGAAGTACTTC
CASSLGGVKYF
>TRBV7-2|many|-|TRBJ1-1
TGTGCCAGCAGCTTAGTGGGGGTTTCGAACACTGAAGCTTTCTTT
CASSLVGVSNTEAFF
>TRBV11-2|few|-|TRBJ2-2
TGTGCCAGCAGCTTAATTGTGAACACCGGGGAGCTGTTTTTT
CASSLIVNTGELFF
>TRBV4-3|few|-|TRBJ2-1
TGCGCCAGCAGCCAAGATCAGATTTACTACAATGAGCAGTTCTTC
CASSQDQIYYNEQFF
>TRBV12-3/TRBV12-4|few|-|TRBJ2-2
TGTGCCAGCAGTTCCTTCTACACCGGGGAGCTGTTTTTT
CASSSFYTGELFF
>TRBV7-9|few|-|TRBJ2-7
TGTGCCAGCAGCACCCGGACACCACATGGAGTCTACGAGCAGTACTTC
CASSTRTPHGVYEQYF
>TRBV7-8|few|TRBD2|TRBJ2-3
TGTGCCAGCAGCTCCCTTTACTTCGGGACTAGCCTCACAGATACGCAGTATTTT
CASSSLYFGTSLTDTQYF
>TRBV15|-|-|TRBJ1-5
TGTGCCACCAGCGAACCAGCTAGCAATCAGCCCCAGCATTTT
CATSEPASNQPQHF
>TRBV7-9|few|-|TRBJ1-4
TGTGCCAGCATCTCGACAGGCTACTTTTCAACTAATGAAAAACTGTTTTTT
CASISTGYFSTNEKLFF
>TRBV12-3/TRBV12-4|-|TRBD2|TRBJ2-3
TGTGCCAGCAGTTTCAGCGGGACGGGCGCAGATACGCAGTATTTT
CASSFSGTGADTQYF
>TRBV10-2|few|TRBD1|TRBJ2-3
TGCGCCAGCAGTTCGGGACAGGGGAATTCAGATACGCAGTATTTT
CASSSGQGNSDTQYF
>TRBV7-6|-|TRBD2|TRBJ2-3
TGTGCCAGCAGCTTCGCGGGGGGATACACAGATACGCAGTATTTT
CASSFAGGYTDTQYF